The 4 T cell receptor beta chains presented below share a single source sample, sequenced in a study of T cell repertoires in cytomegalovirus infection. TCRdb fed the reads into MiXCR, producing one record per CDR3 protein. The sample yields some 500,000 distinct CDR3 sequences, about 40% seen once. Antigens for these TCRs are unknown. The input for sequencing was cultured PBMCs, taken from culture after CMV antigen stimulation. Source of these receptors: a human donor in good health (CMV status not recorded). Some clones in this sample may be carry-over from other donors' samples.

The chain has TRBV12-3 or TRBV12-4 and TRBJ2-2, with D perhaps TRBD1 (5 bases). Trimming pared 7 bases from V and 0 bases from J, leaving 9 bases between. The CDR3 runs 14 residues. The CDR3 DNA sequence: TGTGCCAGCATCCGGACACCGAACACCGGGGAGCTGTTTTTT. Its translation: CASIRTPNTGELFF.

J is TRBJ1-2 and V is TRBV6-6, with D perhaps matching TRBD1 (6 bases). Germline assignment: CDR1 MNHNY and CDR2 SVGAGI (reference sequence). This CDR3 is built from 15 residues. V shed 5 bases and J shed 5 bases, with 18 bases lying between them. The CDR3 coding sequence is TGTGCCAGCAGTCGTTTGACAGGAAGCGTGTATGGCTACACCTTC. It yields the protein CASSRLTGSVYGYTF.

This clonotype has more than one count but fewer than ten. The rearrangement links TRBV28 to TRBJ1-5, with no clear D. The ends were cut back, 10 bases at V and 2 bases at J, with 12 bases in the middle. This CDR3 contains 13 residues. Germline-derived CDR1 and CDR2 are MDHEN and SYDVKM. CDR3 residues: CAIRATGNQPQHF. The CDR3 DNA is TGTGCCATCCGGGCCACGGGCAATCAGCCCCAGCATTTT.

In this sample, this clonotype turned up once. CDR3 DNA sequence: TGTGCCAGCAGCCCGGGGGGGACAGGCACCGGGGAGCTGTTTTTT. Translation gives CASSPGGTGTGELFF. V and J are TRBV5-4 and TRBJ2-2, with D perhaps TRBD1 or TRBD2 (8 bases each). The CDR3 spans 15 residues. Germline CDR1 reads SGHNT; CDR2 reads YYREEE (reference sequence). Trimming stripped 4 bases from V and 4 bases from J, with 14 bases between. The complete variable domain, with remaining parts taken from reference TRBV5-4 and TRBJ2-2, reads ETGVTQSPTHLIKTRGQQVTLRCSSQSGHNTVSWYQQALGQGPQFIFQYYREEENGRGNFPPRFSGLQFPNYSSELNVNALELDDSALYLCASSPGGTGTGELFFGEGSRLTVL.